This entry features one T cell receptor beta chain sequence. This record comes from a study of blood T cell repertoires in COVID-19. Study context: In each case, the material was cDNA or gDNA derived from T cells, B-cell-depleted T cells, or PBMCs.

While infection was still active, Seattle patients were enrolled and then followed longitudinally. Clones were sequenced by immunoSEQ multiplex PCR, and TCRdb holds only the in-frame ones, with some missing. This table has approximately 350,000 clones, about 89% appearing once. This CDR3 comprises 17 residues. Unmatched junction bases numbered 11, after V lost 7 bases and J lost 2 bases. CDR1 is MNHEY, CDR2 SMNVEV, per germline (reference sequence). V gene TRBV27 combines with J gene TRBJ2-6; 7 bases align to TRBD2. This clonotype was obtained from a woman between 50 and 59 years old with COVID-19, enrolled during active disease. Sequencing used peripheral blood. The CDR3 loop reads CASTRAAGAAGANVLTF. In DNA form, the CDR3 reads TGTGCCAGCACTAGGGCTGCGGGAGCGGCTGGGGCCAACGTCCTGACTTTC.